The sample holds a few counts of the clone carrying this T cell receptor (beta chain). The antigen is undetermined. In building TCR beta libraries, iRepertoire HTBI primers were used together with Arm-PCR of CDR3 regions. Using its own MiXCR run on the multiplex PCR reads, TCRdb lists one record per CDR3 protein. The sample has 350,000 to 550,000 distinct CDR3 sequences, approximately 15% seen once. CDR3 length: 15 residues. Germline-derived CDR1 and CDR2 are MNHEY and SVGEGT. After removal of 6 bases from V and 5 bases from J, the junction contained 11 bases not matched to a gene. These data originate in a study of regulatory T cells in long-lasting Graves disease. Overall study results and limits: Only peripheral blood was studied, not thyroid tissue.

As to time point: newly diagnosed GD, antithyroid drugs for less than 3 months. From PBMCs, RNA was extracted and then used to make the TCR library. These same data were also listed under a study on T cells in Graves' hyperthyroidism and ophthalmopathy. From that paper: Lactation, pregnancy, other autoimmune disease or uncontrolled infection excluded patients.

V is TRBV6-2 or TRBV6-3 and J is TRBJ2-5; 8 bases align to TRBD2. The receptor's source is a woman in her fifties or sixties with Graves disease. Sequencing was performed on peripheral blood mononuclear cells (PBMCs), taken at new diagnosis, from a patient treated with antithyroid drugs. The CDR3: CASSPREGNMETQYF. For the CDR3, the DNA is TGTGCCAGCAGCCCCCGGGAGGGTAATATGGAGACCCAGTACTTC.